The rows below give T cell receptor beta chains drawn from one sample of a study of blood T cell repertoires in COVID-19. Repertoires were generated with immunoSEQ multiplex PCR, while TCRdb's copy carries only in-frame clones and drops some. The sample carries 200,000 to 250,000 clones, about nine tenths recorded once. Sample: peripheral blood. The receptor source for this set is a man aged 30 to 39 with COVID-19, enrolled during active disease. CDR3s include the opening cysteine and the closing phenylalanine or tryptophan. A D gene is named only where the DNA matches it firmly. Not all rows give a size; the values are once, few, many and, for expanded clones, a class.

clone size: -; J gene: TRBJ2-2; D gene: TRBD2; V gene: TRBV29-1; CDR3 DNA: TGCAGCGTTGCAAAGCGGGAAAGGGTCGGGGAGCTGTTTTTT; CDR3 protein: CSVAKRERVGELFF
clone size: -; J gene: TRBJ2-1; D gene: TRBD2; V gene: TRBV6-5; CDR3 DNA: TGTGCCAGCCGGTCCGGACTAGCGAGGGAGAAGCAGTTCTTC; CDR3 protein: CASRSGLAREKQFF
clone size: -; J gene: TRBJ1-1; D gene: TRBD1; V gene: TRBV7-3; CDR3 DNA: TGTGCCAGCAGCTCCGGACAGGGTGGGGACACTGAAGCTTTCTTT; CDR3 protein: CASSSGQGGDTEAFF
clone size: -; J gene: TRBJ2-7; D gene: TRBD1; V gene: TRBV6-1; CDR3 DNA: TGTGCCAGCAGTGAAGCCCCTGGGACAGGTTACGAGCAGTACTTC; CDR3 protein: CASSEAPGTGYEQYF
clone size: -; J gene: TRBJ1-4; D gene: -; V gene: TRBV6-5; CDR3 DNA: TGTGCCAGCAAGGGGGTCGCGACTAATGAAAAACTGTTTTTT; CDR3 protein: CASKGVATNEKLFF
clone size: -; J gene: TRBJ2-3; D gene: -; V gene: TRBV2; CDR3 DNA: TGTGCCAGCAGTGAGGTAGTACAGGGGGGGCTTTGTTTT; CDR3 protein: CASSEVVQGGLCF
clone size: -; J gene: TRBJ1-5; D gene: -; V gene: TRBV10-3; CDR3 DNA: TGTGCCATCAGTGAGGGTGTGGCAGGGGGCAATCAGCCCCAGCATTTT; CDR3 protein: CAISEGVAGGNQPQHF
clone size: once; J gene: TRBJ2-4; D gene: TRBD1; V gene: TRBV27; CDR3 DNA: TGTGCCAGCGGACAGGGGGCTGCCCGGGTCAATTACTTC; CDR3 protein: CASGQGAARVNYF
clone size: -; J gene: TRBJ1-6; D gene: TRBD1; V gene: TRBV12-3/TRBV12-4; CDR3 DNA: TGTGCCAGCAGTGGACAGGGGATTTCACCCCTCCACTTT; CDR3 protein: CASSGQGISPLHF
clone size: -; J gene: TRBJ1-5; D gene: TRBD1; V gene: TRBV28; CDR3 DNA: TGTGCCAGTCAAGCGACAGGGTCTTATAGCAATCAGCCCCAGCATTTT; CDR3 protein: CASQATGSYSNQPQHF
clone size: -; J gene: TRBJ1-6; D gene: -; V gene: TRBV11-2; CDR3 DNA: TGTGCCAGCAGGGCCGGACTGCCGGAAAATTCACCCCTCCACTTT; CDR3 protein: CASRAGLPENSPLHF
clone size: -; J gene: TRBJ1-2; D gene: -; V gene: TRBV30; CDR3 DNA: TGTGCCTGGAGTGACAGATTCATCAACTATGGCTACACCTTC; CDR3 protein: CAWSDRFINYGYTF
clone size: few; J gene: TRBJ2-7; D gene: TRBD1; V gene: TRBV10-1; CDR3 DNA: TGCGCCAGCACTCCTATCTGGGACAGAAGAAATTACGAGCAGTACTTC; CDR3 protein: CASTPIWDRRNYEQYF
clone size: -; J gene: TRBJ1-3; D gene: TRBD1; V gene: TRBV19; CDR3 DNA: TGTGCCAGTAGATCAACGGCTTTAGGGGGCTCTTCTGGAAACACCATATATTTT; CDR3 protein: CASRSTALGGSSGNTIYF
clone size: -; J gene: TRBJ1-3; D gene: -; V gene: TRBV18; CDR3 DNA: TGTGCCAGCTCACCACTGGTGTGGGGGGACTCTGGAAACACCATATATTTT; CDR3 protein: CASSPLVWGDSGNTIYF
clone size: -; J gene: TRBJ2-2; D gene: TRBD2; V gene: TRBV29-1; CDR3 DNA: TGCAGCGTTGGACTAGCGGTTAACACCGGGGAGCTGTTTTTT; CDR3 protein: CSVGLAVNTGELFF
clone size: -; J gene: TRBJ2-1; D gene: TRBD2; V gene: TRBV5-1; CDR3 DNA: TGCGCCAGCGGAACCGGGACTAGTATATTCAATGAGCAGTTCTTC; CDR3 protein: CASGTGTSIFNEQFF
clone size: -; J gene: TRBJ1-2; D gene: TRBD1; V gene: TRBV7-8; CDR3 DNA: TGTGCCAGCAGCACCTGGGACAGGGCTGGAGACTACACCTTC; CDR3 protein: CASSTWDRAGDYTF
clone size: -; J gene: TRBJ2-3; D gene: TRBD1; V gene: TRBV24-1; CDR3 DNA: TGTGCCACCAGTGATATACCGGGACAGGGGAGCACAGATACGCAGTATTTT; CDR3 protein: CATSDIPGQGSTDTQYF
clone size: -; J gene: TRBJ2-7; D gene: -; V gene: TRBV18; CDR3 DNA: TGTGCCAGCTCACTTCAGGGCACAACCTACGAGCAGTACTTC; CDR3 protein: CASSLQGTTYEQYF
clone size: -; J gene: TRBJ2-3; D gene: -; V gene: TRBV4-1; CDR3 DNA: TGCGCCAGCAGCCAAGTCACGGGCACAGATACGCAGTATTTT; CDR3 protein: CASSQVTGTDTQYF
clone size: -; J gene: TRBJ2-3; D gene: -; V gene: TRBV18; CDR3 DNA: TGTGCCAGCTTCTCGGACTTCAGCACAGATACGCAGTATTTT; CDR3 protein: CASFSDFSTDTQYF
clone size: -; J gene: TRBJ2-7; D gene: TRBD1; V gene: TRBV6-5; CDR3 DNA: TGTGCCAGCAGTCACAGGGGAGCGTATCACGAGCAGTACTTC; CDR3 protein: CASSHRGAYHEQYF
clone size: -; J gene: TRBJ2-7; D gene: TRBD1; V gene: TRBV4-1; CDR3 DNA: TGCGCCAGCAGCCAAGAGGGACAGGGTACTTACGAGCAGTACTTC; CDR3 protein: CASSQEGQGTYEQYF
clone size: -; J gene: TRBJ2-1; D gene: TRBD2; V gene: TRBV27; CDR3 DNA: TGTGCCAGCAGTTCAGCGGGAGCCCACAATGAGCAGTTCTTC; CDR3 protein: CASSSAGAHNEQFF
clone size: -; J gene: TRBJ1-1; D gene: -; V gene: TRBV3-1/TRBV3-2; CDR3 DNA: TGTGCCAGCAGCCAAGAATTCGGGGGTGAAGCTTTCTTT; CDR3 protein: CASSQEFGGEAFF
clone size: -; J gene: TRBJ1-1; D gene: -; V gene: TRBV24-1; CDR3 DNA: TGTGCCACCAGTGATGCACAGGATGGTCACACTGAAGCTTTCTTT; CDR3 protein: CATSDAQDGHTEAFF
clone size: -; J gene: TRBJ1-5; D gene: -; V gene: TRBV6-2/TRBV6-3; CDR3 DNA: TGTGCCAGCAGTGACAGATCAAGTCAGCCCCAGCATTTT; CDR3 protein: CASSDRSSQPQHF
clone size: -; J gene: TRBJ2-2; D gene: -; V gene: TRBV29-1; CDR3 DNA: TGCAGCGTTGCCAGTAACGGGGGGGAGCTGTTTTTT; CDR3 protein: CSVASNGGELFF
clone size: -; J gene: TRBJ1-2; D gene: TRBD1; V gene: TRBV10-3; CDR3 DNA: TGTGCCACCGGACAGGGGTTCAACTATGGCTACACCTTC; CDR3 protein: CATGQGFNYGYTF
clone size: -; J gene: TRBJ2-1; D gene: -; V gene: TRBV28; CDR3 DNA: TGTGCCAGCAGTCCACTTACTGAGCAGTTCTTC; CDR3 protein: CASSPLTEQFF
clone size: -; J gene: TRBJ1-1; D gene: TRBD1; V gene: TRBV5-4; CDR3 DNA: TGTGCCAGCAGCCGGACAGGGGGGACGGCAAGCGGAGCTTTCTTT; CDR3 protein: CASSRTGGTASGAFF
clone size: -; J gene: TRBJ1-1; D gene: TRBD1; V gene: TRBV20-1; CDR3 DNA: TGCAGTGCTAGTGATTTGACAGGGATTACTGAAGCTTTCTTT; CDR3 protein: CSASDLTGITEAFF
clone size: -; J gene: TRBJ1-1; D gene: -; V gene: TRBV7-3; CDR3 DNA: TGTGCCAGCAGCCCCGGCCCAGCGGACACTGAAGCTTTCTTT; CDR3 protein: CASSPGPADTEAFF
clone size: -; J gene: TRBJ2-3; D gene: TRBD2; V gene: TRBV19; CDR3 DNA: TGTGCCAGTAGTAATAGCGGGGGGGTGATAGATACGCAGTATTTT; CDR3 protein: CASSNSGGVIDTQYF
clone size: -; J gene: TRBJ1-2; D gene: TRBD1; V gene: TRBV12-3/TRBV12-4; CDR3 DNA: TGTGCCAGCAACCTAAGGCAGGGGGATGGCTACACCTTC; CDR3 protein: CASNLRQGDGYTF
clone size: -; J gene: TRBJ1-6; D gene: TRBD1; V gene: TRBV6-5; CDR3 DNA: TGTGCCAGCAGACCCCCGGGACAGCCTTATTCACCCCTCCACTTT; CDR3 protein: CASRPPGQPYSPLHF
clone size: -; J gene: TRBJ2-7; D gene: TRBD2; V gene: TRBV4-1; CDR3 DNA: TGCGCCAGCGGGGGGGGGACTAGCGGGAGGTGGAGCTACGAGCAGTACTTC; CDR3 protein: CASGGGTSGRWSYEQYF
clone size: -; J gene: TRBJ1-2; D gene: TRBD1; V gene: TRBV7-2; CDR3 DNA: TGTGCCAGCAGCCAGGGGGAACAGGGCCTCTTC; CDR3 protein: CASSQGEQGLF
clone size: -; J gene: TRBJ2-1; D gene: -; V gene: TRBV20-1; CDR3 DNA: TGCAGTGCTAGTTCCCTTCCCGGCCGGGACAATGAGCAGTTCTTC; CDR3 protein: CSASSLPGRDNEQFF
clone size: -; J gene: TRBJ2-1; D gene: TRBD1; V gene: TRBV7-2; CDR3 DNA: TGTGCCAGCAGCTCATTGACAGGGGGGTTTAACAATGAGCAGTTCTTC; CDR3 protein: CASSSLTGGFNNEQFF
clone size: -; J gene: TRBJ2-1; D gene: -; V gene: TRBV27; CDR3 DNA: TGTGCCAGCAGTCTGCCGGACAATGAGCAGTTCTTC; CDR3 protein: CASSLPDNEQFF
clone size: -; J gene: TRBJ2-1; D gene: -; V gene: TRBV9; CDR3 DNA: TGTGCCAGCAGCGCCGGCAGCGGAATTTACAATGAGCAGTTCTTC; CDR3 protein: CASSAGSGIYNEQFF
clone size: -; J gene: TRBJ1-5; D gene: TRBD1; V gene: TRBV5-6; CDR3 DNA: TGTGCCAGCAGCTTACTACAGGGGGCGGGCAATCAGCCCCAGCATTTT; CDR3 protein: CASSLLQGAGNQPQHF
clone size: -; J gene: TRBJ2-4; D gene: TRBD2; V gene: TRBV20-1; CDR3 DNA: TGCAGTGCCAGTGGGGGGGGTCAAGCCAAAAACATTCAGTACTTC; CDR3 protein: CSASGGGQAKNIQYF
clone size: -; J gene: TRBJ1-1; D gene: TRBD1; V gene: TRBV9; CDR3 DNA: TGTGCCAGCACCGAGGGGGCGGGATGGGCCACTGAAGCTTTCTTT; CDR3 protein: CASTEGAGWATEAFF
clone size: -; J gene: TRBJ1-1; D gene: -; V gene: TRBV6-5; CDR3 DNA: TGTGCCAGCAGTTACGCCCACGGCGGGCTTAACACTGAAGCTTTCTTT; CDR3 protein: CASSYAHGGLNTEAFF
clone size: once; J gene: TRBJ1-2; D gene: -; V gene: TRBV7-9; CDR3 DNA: TGTGCCAGCAGCTCATGGGACACCACTAACTATGGCTACACCTTC; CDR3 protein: CASSSWDTTNYGYTF